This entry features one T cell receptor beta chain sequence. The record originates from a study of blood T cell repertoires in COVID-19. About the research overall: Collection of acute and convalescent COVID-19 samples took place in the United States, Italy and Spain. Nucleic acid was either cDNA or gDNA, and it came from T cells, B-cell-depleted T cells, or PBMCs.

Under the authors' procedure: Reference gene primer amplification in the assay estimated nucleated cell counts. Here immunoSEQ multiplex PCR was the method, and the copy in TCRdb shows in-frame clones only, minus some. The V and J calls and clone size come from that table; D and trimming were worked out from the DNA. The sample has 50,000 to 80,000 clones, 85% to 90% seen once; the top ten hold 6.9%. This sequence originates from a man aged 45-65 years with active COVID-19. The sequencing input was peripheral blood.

The CDR3 reads CASSMSGPNYGYTF. CDR3 bases: TGTGCCAGCAGCATGAGCGGACCCAACTATGGCTACACCTTC. V and J are TRBV11-2 and TRBJ1-2; D call uncertain. Trimming removed 5 bases from V and 2 bases from J, with 12 bases in between. The CDR3 runs to 14 residues. CDR1 is SGHAT and CDR2 is FQNNGV in the germline V gene.